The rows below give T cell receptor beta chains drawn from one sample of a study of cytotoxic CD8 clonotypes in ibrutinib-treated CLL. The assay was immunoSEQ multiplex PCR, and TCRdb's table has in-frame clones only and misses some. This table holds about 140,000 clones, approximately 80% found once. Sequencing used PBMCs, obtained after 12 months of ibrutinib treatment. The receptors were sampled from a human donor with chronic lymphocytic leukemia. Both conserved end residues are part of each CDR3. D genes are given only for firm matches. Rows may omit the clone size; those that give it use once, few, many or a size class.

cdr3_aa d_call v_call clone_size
CASSLPPHRANSGNTIYF . TRBV28 .
CASTAGTGASNYGYTF TRBD1 TRBV19 .
CASSPRQSSYNSPLHF . TRBV18 .
CASSPRFSGRGEDTQYF TRBD2 TRBV7-3 .
CASSLDRKTGELFF . TRBV11-3 .
CASRDSGTPRSYEQYF . TRBV10-3 .
CASSLSREQYF . TRBV28 .
CASSLRGDEQFF . TRBV4-2 .
CASSYSVEKPQHF . TRBV6-5 .
CASSIGHLTEAFF . TRBV25-1 few
CASRGVRDQPQHF . TRBV19 few
CASSQGQRGLTDTQYF TRBD2 TRBV14 .
CASGTGPSGNTIYF TRBD1 TRBV11-3 .
CASQGHSQPEAFF . TRBV25-1 few
CASSSRPSGHNEQFF TRBD2 TRBV11-1 .
CASSIGQGRTYEQYF TRBD1 TRBV19 .
CASTGLAGAEEQFF TRBD2 TRBV19 .
CASSVVSGNTEAFF . TRBV9 .
CASSLERGPQHF . TRBV7-6 .
CASSQTGVTEAFF TRBD1 TRBV7-9 .
CASSFRQGISYEQYF . TRBV5-1 .
CASSFPPYYGGRGSEETQYF . TRBV5-1 .
CAWSHGLAGVGEQYF TRBD2 TRBV30 .
CATTETSVYNEQFF TRBD2 TRBV2 .
CASSLVGGSTEAFF . TRBV11-3 .
CASSIDGLRDRGNEQFF TRBD1 TRBV19 .
CASSTAGTSALNEQFF TRBD2 TRBV7-8 few
CASSLGTGAYEQYF TRBD1 TRBV7-7 many
CASRRDRERETQYF TRBD1 TRBV5-1 few
CASSLSTAEQYF . TRBV7-9 .
CASSGRQGPSGNTIYF TRBD1 TRBV9 .
CASSLSRNFYGYTF . TRBV7-2 once
CASSQDMRERAYNEQFF TRBD2 TRBV7-9 .
CASSLRWTGNTGELFF TRBD1 TRBV5-1 .
CASSFRDRGPYEQYF TRBD1 TRBV5-4 .
CATSLPGQGAETQYF TRBD1 TRBV15 .
CASSINYASYEQYF . TRBV27 .
CASSLEPTGVGYTF TRBD1 TRBV5-1 .
CASSPVSSPGNTIYF . TRBV18 .
CASSSSGGRQFF TRBD2 TRBV7-2 .
CASSPAGLDNSPLHF . TRBV18 .
CASSERVQTQYF . TRBV25-1 .
CASSPGSDREAFF TRBD1 TRBV18 .
CAWRKGQEGAAFF TRBD1 TRBV30 few
CASSLAGAQQYF . TRBV11-2 .
CASSLGGVTLSDTQYF . TRBV5-6 .
CASSLGPGPNEQYF . TRBV5-1 .
CASSAGRSDEKLFF . TRBV5-1 .